Listed below are T cell receptor beta chains from one sample, sequenced in a study of early T cells in non-severe SARS-CoV-2 infection. TCRdb used MiXCR to reprocess the 5' RACE reads, holding one entry per CDR3 protein. The sample lists 85,000 to 90,000 distinct CDR3 sequences, around 15% occurring once. Sequencing was carried out using whole blood. Receptors were obtained from an adult who was a healthcare worker with PCR-confirmed SARS-CoV-2 infection or an uninfected control (not recorded which). Each CDR3 is given with its conserved first and last residue. D genes are given only for firm matches. Not every row has a clone size; where given, it reads once, few, many or a size class.

D gene	V gene	clone size	J gene	CDR3 DNA	CDR3 protein
TRBD1	TRBV6-5	-	TRBJ2-2	TGTGCCAGCAGTTACCTCCGACAGGGGCGTCGCACCGGGGAGCTGTTTTTT	CASSYLRQGRRTGELFF
TRBD1	TRBV5-1	-	TRBJ1-2	TGCGCCAGCAGCCTGCTGAACAGGGGGACCGGCGGCTACACCTTC	CASSLLNRGTGGYTF
-	TRBV5-1	many	TRBJ2-5	TGCGCCAGCAGCTGGGACGTGGGGGAAGAGACCCAGTACTTC	CASSWDVGEETQYF
-	TRBV20-1	many	TRBJ1-1	TGCAGTTTCAGGTCGAACACTGAAGCTTTCTTT	CSFRSNTEAFF
-	TRBV5-4	many	TRBJ1-1	TGTGCCAGCAGCTTGGGAAACAGGAGGGAGAACACTGAAGCTTTCTTT	CASSLGNRRENTEAFF
-	TRBV11-2	few	TRBJ2-1	TGTGCCAGCAGCTCCGGGGGTAGAGTCTACAATGAGCAGTTCTTC	CASSSGGRVYNEQFF
-	TRBV27	few	TRBJ2-3	TGTGCCAGCAGTTTATCTAACCCCGGGGCGGGAGATACGCAGTATTTT	CASSLSNPGAGDTQYF
-	TRBV7-2	few	TRBJ2-3	TGTGCCAGCAGCTCATTCAGAGATACGCAGTATTTT	CASSSFRDTQYF
-	TRBV19	-	TRBJ2-3	TGTGCCAGTAGCCAGGGTTTGGCAGATACGCAGTATTTT	CASSQGLADTQYF
TRBD1	TRBV29-1	few	TRBJ2-6	TGCAGCGTTGGACAGGGAGTTTCTGGGGCCAACGTCCTGACTTTC	CSVGQGVSGANVLTF
-	TRBV9	few	TRBJ2-3	TGTGCCAGCAGCGTCCGTAGAGACTTTAGACACCTCTTAAGCACAGATACGCAGTATTTT	CASSVRRDFRHLLSTDTQYF
-	TRBV6-1	few	TRBJ1-5	TGTGCCAGCAGTGAACTCTGGGACCTCGGTCAGCCCCAGCATTTT	CASSELWDLGQPQHF
-	TRBV2	-	TRBJ1-5	TGTGCCAGCAGTGAACTAAGGGGTAGCAATCAGCCCCAGCATTTT	CASSELRGSNQPQHF
-	TRBV18	few	TRBJ2-1	TGTGCCAGCTCATTTCGGTACAATGAGCAGTTCTTC	CASSFRYNEQFF
-	TRBV5-5	many	TRBJ2-3	TGTGCCAGCAGCTTACTAGGAGGGGAGGATACGCAGTATTTT	CASSLLGGEDTQYF
-	TRBV29-1	-	TRBJ1-3	TGCAGCGTTGGGGGCAGCTCTGGAAACACCATATATTTT	CSVGGSSGNTIYF
TRBD2	TRBV5-1	-	TRBJ2-3	TGCGCCAGCAGCAGCGGACTAGCGGGGGTCACAGATACGCAGTATTTT	CASSSGLAGVTDTQYF
-	TRBV29-1	few	TRBJ2-3	TGCAGCGCCGACGATGGCACAGATACGCAGTATTTT	CSADDGTDTQYF
TRBD2	TRBV29-1	few	TRBJ2-3	TGCAGCGTGACTAGCGGGGGCACAGATACGCAGTATTTT	CSVTSGGTDTQYF
-	TRBV30	-	TRBJ1-2	TGTGCCTGGAGTGATCTGGGGGACTATGGCTACACCTTC	CAWSDLGDYGYTF
-	TRBV28	few	TRBJ2-5	TGTGCCAGCAGTTGGACAGAACTCCAAGAGACCCAGTACTTC	CASSWTELQETQYF
-	TRBV2	few	TRBJ2-5	TGTGCCAGCAGTGAAGCTCTAGTGAGGCAAGAGACCCAGTACTTC	CASSEALVRQETQYF
-	TRBV4-2	-	TRBJ2-3	TGTCCCAGCAGCCAAGGGTTTCACAGCACAGATACGCAGTATTTT	CPSSQGFHSTDTQYF